The 7 T cell receptor beta chains below all came from one sample that was sequenced in a study of blood T cells in healthy people across ages. It was with a sample-barcoded 5' primer and a J-beta primer mix that a second PCR of roughly 7 to 11 cycles was run. TCRdb analysed the 5' RACE reads with MiXCR anew, one entry per CDR3 protein. This sample has approximately 1.5 million distinct CDR3 sequences, with roughly 32% found just once. Sequenced input: blood. All receptors derive from a woman aged 30 to 39 in good health.

This chain joins TRBV7-8 and TRBJ2-7, with a weak D call TRBD1 (7 bases). The CDR3 spans 13 residues. V lost 2 bases and J 9 bases, leaving 14 bases between the germline ends. Germline V lookup: CDR1 SGHVS, CDR2 FQNEAQ. CDR3 coding DNA: TGTGCCAGCAGCTTATCAGGGGGGCAGGGGCAGTACTTC. It encodes CASSLSGGQGQYF.

This clonotype was seen only a few times. The gene calls are TRBV20-1 and TRBJ2-3; D is undetermined. Germline V lookup: CDR1 DFQATT, CDR2 SNEGSKA (reference sequence). This CDR3 has 15 amino acids. The V gene lost 0 bases and the J gene lost 5 bases, with 15 bases spanning the gap. CDR3 in DNA: TGCAGTGCTAGAGACTATGGTCCTGGGGAAGATACGCAGTATTTT. As protein: CSARDYGPGEDTQYF.

This clonotype was picked up many times. The rearrangement links TRBV5-1 to TRBJ2-5; the D gene is possibly TRBD1 (6 bases). The V gene's germline CDR1 is SGHRS and CDR2 YFSETQ. V was pared by 4 bases and J by 2 bases, with 12 bases between. This CDR3 spans 14 amino acids. The CDR3 loop reads CASSPGTLQETQYF. The CDR3 DNA is TGCGCCAGCAGCCCGGGGACACTTCAAGAGACCCAGTACTTC.

This clonotype was picked up many times. The genes are TRBV29-1 and TRBJ2-1, with D possibly TRBD1 on 5 matching bases. The germline V and J ends were trimmed by 4 bases and 9 bases, with 10 bases remaining between them. CDR1 is SQVTM, CDR2 ANQGSEA, per germline. This CDR3 contains 11 residues. The CDR3 DNA is TGCAGCGTTGGATGGGGCGGTGAGCAGTTCTTC. Its translation is CSVGWGGEQFF.

The chain employs TRBV27 and TRBJ2-3; a weak D match, TRBD1 (6 bases). CDR1 and CDR2 from the germline V gene are MNHEY and SMNVEV (reference sequence). The CDR3 has 15 amino acids. V was clipped by 2 bases and J by 2 bases, with 11 bases between them. In DNA, the CDR3 is TGTGCCAGCAGTTTAAGGCAGGGGTACACAGATACGCAGTATTTT. Amino acid sequence: CASSLRQGYTDTQYF.

As regards this clonotype: A much larger clonotype is one base distant, so this may be a read error. The chain's CDR3 is CSVNDGYNEQFF. The DNA for the CDR3 is TGCAGCGTGAATGACGGATACAATGAGCAGTTCTTC. The chain is built from TRBV29-1 and TRBJ2-1; the D is unclear. The CDR3 length is 12 residues. Germline CDR1 reads SQVTM; CDR2 reads ANQGSEA. V was clipped by 6 bases and J by 4 bases, with 10 bases between them.

V usage is TRBV13 and J usage is TRBJ1-1, with TRBD1 as a possible D gene (5 bases). From germline, CDR1 is PRHDT and CDR2 FYEKMQ (reference sequence). Trimming shortened V by 0 bases and J by 4 bases, and 18 bases separated the two germline ends. The CDR3 is made up of 17 amino acids. The CDR3 protein is CASSLGYFGPRGTEAFF. The CDR3 DNA reads TGTGCCAGCAGCTTAGGCTATTTTGGGCCTAGGGGCACTGAAGCTTTCTTT.